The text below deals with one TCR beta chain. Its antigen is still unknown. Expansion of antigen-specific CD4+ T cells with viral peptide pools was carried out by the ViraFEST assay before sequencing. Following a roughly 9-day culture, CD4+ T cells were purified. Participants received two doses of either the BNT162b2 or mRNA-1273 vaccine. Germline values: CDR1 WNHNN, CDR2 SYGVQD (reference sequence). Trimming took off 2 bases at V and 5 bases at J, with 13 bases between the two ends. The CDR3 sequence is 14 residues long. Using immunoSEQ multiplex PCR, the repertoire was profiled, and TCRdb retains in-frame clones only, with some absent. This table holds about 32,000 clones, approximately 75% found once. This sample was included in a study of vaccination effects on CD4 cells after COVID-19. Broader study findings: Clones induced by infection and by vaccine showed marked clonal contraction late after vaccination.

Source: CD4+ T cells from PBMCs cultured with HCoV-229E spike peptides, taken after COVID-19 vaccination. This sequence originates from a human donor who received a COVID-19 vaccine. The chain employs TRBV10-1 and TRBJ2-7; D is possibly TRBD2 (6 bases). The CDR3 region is CASSEMGGSDEQYF. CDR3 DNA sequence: TGCGCCAGCAGTGAGATGGGGGGTAGTGACGAGCAGTACTTC.